A selection of T cell receptor beta chains follows, all from one sample in a study of T cell responses to AZD1222 COVID-19 vaccine. The data were produced by immunoSEQ multiplex PCR, yet TCRdb's version contains in-frame clones alone and is incomplete. The table has 95,000 to 100,000 clones, 89% seen once; the top ten hold around 1.6%. The sample in question was peripheral blood, obtained on day 0 of AZD1222 vaccination. These receptor sequences come from an adult in good health. Each CDR3 is given with its conserved first and last residue. The D gene is left open where the match is weak. Clone size is given for some rows only: seen once, a few or many times, or a class if the clone is expanded.

j_call clone_size cdr3_length d_call v_call cdr3_aa cdr3_nt
TRBJ1-2 once 14 TRBD1 TRBV5-1 CASSQGQGADGYTF TGCGCCAGCAGCCAGGGACAGGGGGCAGATGGCTACACCTTC
TRBJ1-2 NA 14 NA TRBV10-2 CASSDGRAGRGYTF TGCGCCAGCAGTGATGGCAGGGCGGGCCGTGGCTACACCTTC
TRBJ2-1 few 17 NA TRBV21-1 CASSKFRVGMQGREQFF TGTGCCAGCAGCAAATTCCGAGTCGGAATGCAGGGTCGGGAGCAGTTCTTC
TRBJ2-5 NA 16 NA TRBV2 CASTITVSGAGETQYF TGTGCCAGCACCATAACAGTTTCAGGGGCGGGGGAGACCCAGTACTTC
TRBJ2-2 NA 13 NA TRBV12-3/TRBV12-4 CASSLANTGELFF TGTGCCAGCAGTTTAGCGAACACCGGGGAGCTGTTTTTT
TRBJ2-1 NA 14 NA TRBV11-3 CASSRSGTNNEQFF TGTGCCAGCAGCAGATCCGGGACAAACAATGAGCAGTTCTTC
TRBJ1-2 NA 15 TRBD1 TRBV10-3 CAIRDGTGGLYGYTF TGTGCCATCAGGGATGGGACAGGGGGGCTCTATGGCTACACCTTC
TRBJ1-5 NA 15 NA TRBV5-5 CASSFAGDSNQPQHF TGTGCCAGCAGCTTTGCTGGAGATAGCAATCAGCCCCAGCATTTT
TRBJ1-6 NA 15 TRBD1 TRBV30 CAWSRQGAENSPLHF TGTGCCTGGAGTCGACAGGGGGCGGAAAATTCACCCCTCCACTTT
TRBJ1-5 NA 13 TRBD1 TRBV6-5 CASSRQGVQPQHF TGTGCCAGCAGTCGACAGGGTGTCCAGCCCCAGCATTTT
TRBJ2-5 once 18 TRBD2 TRBV28 CASSPPGLAGARGETQYF TGTGCCAGCAGTCCCCCGGGACTAGCGGGGGCTCGAGGGGAGACCCAGTACTTC
TRBJ2-5 NA 18 TRBD2 TRBV11-2 CASSLDLTSGGRQETQYF TGTGCCAGCAGCTTAGATCTGACTAGCGGGGGGAGACAAGAGACCCAGTACTTC
TRBJ1-1 NA 14 NA TRBV7-3 CASSLIGGNTEAFF TGTGCCAGCAGCTTAATTGGAGGGAACACTGAAGCTTTCTTT
TRBJ1-3 NA 16 NA TRBV27 CASSLQRPGSGNTIYF TGTGCCAGCAGTTTACAAAGGCCAGGGTCCGGAAACACCATATATTTT
TRBJ2-6 NA 16 NA TRBV7-3 CASRIGQPSGANVLTF TGTGCCAGCAGAATTGGACAACCCTCTGGGGCCAACGTCCTGACTTTC
TRBJ2-7 NA 14 NA TRBV4-1 CASSRQTNSYEQYF TGCGCCAGCAGCCGACAAACTAACTCGTACGAGCAGTACTTC
TRBJ2-1 NA 10 NA TRBV29-1 CSVVEDSRLF TGCAGCGTTGTTGAGGACAGCAGGCTCTTC
TRBJ2-7 NA 18 NA TRBV3-1/TRBV3-2 CASSPSPPGRRRDYEQYF TGTGCCAGCAGCCCAAGTCCCCCGGGGAGGCGGAGGGACTACGAGCAGTACTTC
TRBJ2-3 few 17 TRBD2 TRBV19 CASSSAGLADARDTQYF TGTGCCAGCTCCTCCGCGGGACTAGCGGACGCTCGGGATACGCAGTATTTT
TRBJ1-2 NA 14 TRBD1 TRBV4-3 CASSPDRTLYGYTF TGCGCCAGCAGCCCGGACAGGACCCTATATGGCTACACCTTC
TRBJ2-1 once 15 NA TRBV4-1 CASSPDDSGRNEQFF TGCGCCAGCAGCCCGGATGACAGTGGTCGGAATGAGCAGTTCTTC
TRBJ1-2 NA 13 NA TRBV30 CAWSEQANYGYTF TGTGCCTGGAGTGAACAGGCCAACTATGGCTACACCTTC
TRBJ1-1 NA 13 NA TRBV5-6 CASSFPGVSEAFF TGTGCCAGCAGCTTCCCAGGGGTATCTGAAGCTTTCTTT
TRBJ2-1 few 12 NA TRBV10-2 CASRQFSNEQFF TGCGCCAGCAGACAATTTAGCAATGAGCAGTTCTTC
TRBJ2-1 NA 15 TRBD2 TRBV5-8 CASSTGTSGLNEQFF TGTGCCAGCAGCACCGGGACTAGCGGCCTCAATGAGCAGTTCTTC
TRBJ2-4 NA 18 TRBD1 TRBV3-1/TRBV3-2 CASSQYNRGFQVGNIQYF TGTGCCAGCAGCCAATATAACAGGGGATTTCAAGTTGGGAACATTCAGTACTTC
TRBJ2-3 NA 15 TRBD2 TRBV5-8 CASSLPGLATDTQYF TGTGCCAGCAGCTTACCGGGACTAGCAACAGATACGCAGTATTTT
TRBJ1-3 NA 16 NA TRBV29-1 CSVEDSKALGYDTIYF TGCAGCGTTGAAGATAGTAAAGCTCTGGGGTATGACACCATATATTTT
TRBJ1-1 NA 15 NA TRBV6-6 CASTLDLRLNTEAFF TGTGCCAGCACCCTGGACCTCCGCTTAAACACTGAAGCTTTCTTT
TRBJ1-2 NA 14 NA TRBV25-1 CASSAGVQVYGYTF TGTGCCAGCAGTGCAGGAGTCCAGGTCTATGGCTACACCTTC
TRBJ2-1 NA 16 TRBD2 TRBV13 CASSPAGLAGGFEQFF TGTGCCAGCAGCCCCGCGGGACTAGCGGGGGGGTTTGAGCAGTTCTTC
TRBJ2-7 NA 15 TRBD1 TRBV10-3 CAINGGQGASYEQYF TGTGCCATCAACGGTGGACAGGGGGCCTCCTACGAGCAGTACTTC
TRBJ1-5 NA 15 NA TRBV6-6 CASSRGGESNQPQHF TGTGCCAGCAGTCGTGGGGGGGAAAGCAATCAGCCCCAGCATTTT
TRBJ2-3 NA 15 NA TRBV5-1 CASSLRGSGTDTQYF TGCGCCAGCAGCTTGCGGGGGTCGGGCACAGATACGCAGTATTTT
TRBJ2-5 NA 14 NA TRBV19 CATEGQDGSETQYF TGTGCCACCGAGGGTCAGGATGGCTCAGAGACCCAGTACTTC
TRBJ1-5 NA 13 TRBD1 TRBV29-1 CSVGGQNNQPQHF TGCAGCGTTGGGGGACAGAACAATCAGCCCCAGCATTTT
TRBJ2-7 once 13 NA TRBV2 CASSEGTAYEQYF TGTGCCAGCAGTGAAGGCACCGCGTACGAGCAGTACTTC
TRBJ2-2 NA 15 NA TRBV7-2 CASSLERGGTGELFF TGTGCCAGCAGCTTGGAGAGGGGCGGGACCGGGGAGCTGTTTTTT
TRBJ1-6 few 15 TRBD1 TRBV14 CASSHGQGAYSPLHF TGTGCCAGCAGCCATGGGCAGGGGGCGTATTCACCCCTCCACTTT
TRBJ2-7 NA 16 TRBD1 TRBV3-1/TRBV3-2 CASSHRGTGASYEQYF TGTGCCAGCAGCCACCGGGGGACAGGTGCGTCCTACGAGCAGTACTTC
TRBJ1-2 NA 16 TRBD1 TRBV3-1/TRBV3-2 CASSHAGTGANYGYTF TGTGCCAGCAGCCACGCCGGGACAGGAGCGAACTATGGCTACACCTTC
TRBJ1-1 NA 16 NA TRBV2 CASSEGAVDWSTEAFF TGTGCCAGCAGTGAAGGGGCGGTGGACTGGAGCACTGAAGCTTTCTTT
TRBJ2-3 NA 16 NA TRBV9 CASSVGGSTSTDTQYF TGTGCCAGCAGCGTAGGAGGCAGTACTAGCACAGATACGCAGTATTTT
TRBJ2-2 NA 12 NA TRBV4-2 CASSQGSGELFF TGTGCCAGCAGCCAAGGATCCGGGGAGCTGTTTTTT
TRBJ1-4 NA 13 NA TRBV5-1 CASSLGANEKLFF TGCGCCAGCAGCTTGGGGGCTAATGAAAAACTGTTTTTT
TRBJ2-7 NA 12 TRBD1 TRBV5-4 CASSRQGAEQYF TGTGCCAGCAGCCGACAGGGGGCGGAGCAGTACTTC
TRBJ1-2 NA 11 NA TRBV2 CASSKGEGYTF TGTGCCAGCAGCAAAGGGGAAGGCTACACCTTC
TRBJ2-1 NA 14 NA TRBV6-5 CASSYPGAGNEQFF TGTGCCAGCAGTTACCCAGGGGCGGGAAATGAGCAGTTCTTC
TRBJ1-5 NA 15 TRBD1 TRBV7-9 CASSQGTGGFQPQHF TGTGCCAGCAGCCAAGGGACAGGGGGATTTCAGCCCCAGCATTTT
TRBJ1-3 NA 13 NA TRBV3-1/TRBV3-2 CASSQPPGNTIYF TGTGCCAGCAGCCAACCCCCGGGAAACACCATATATTTT
TRBJ1-4 NA 21 TRBD1 TRBV23-1 CASSHIGDNRQGAPSNEKLFF TGCGCCAGCAGCCATATCGGCGACAATAGACAGGGGGCGCCGTCTAATGAAAAACTGTTTTTT
TRBJ2-1 NA 11 TRBD1 TRBV6-5 CASSQQGKEFF TGTGCCAGCAGTCAACAGGGGAAGGAGTTCTTC
TRBJ2-1 NA 16 TRBD2 TRBV11-1 CASSPGGASSYNEQFF TGTGCCAGCAGCCCCGGGGGGGCGAGCTCCTACAATGAGCAGTTCTTC
TRBJ2-7 NA 15 NA TRBV7-9 CASSLLQGGPYEQYF TGTGCCAGCAGCTTATTACAGGGGGGGCCCTACGAGCAGTACTTC
TRBJ1-6 NA 15 NA TRBV2 CASSSTTVGNSPLHF TGTGCCAGCAGTAGTACGACGGTCGGGAATTCACCCCTCCACTTT
TRBJ1-2 NA 12 NA TRBV6-2/TRBV6-3 CASSHGRYGYTF TGTGCCAGCAGTCATGGACGCTATGGCTACACCTTC
TRBJ1-2 NA 14 TRBD1 TRBV24-1 CATSDTDRVFGYTF TGTGCCACCAGTGACACCGACAGGGTATTTGGCTACACCTTC